Below, 2 T cell receptor beta chains from the same sample are listed, as sequenced in a study of human T cells and chemical hapten exposure. This sample's time point: patch test 2, 6 weeks after DPC sensitization. Treatment noted: therapeutic diphenylcyclopropenone sensitization with weekly scalp DPC. TCRdb re-analysed the RACE reads in MiXCR, keeping a single row per CDR3 protein. The repertoire consists of about 110,000 distinct CDR3 sequences, with roughly 10% occurring once and the leading ten covering more than 3%. Sequences were derived from whole blood, sampled in connection with sensitization to the hapten diphenylcyclopropenone (DPC). Every receptor here comes from a woman in her thirties or forties with alopecia areata. Some clones in this sample may be carry-over from other donors' samples.

This clonotype was recorded at least ten times. The CDR3 spells CASSQGGRSDTQYF. The CDR3 coding sequence is TGCGCCAGCAGCCAAGGGGGACGATCAGATACGCAGTATTTT. This chain connects TRBV4-3 to TRBJ2-3, with D possibly called TRBD1 or TRBD2 (5 bases each). Germline assignment: CDR1 LGHNA and CDR2 YSLEER. The length of the CDR3 is 14 residues. Trimming removed 1 base at V and 4 bases at J, with 9 bases between.

The chain couples TRBV2 to TRBJ1-2; D might be TRBD1 (6 bases). Germline CDR1 is SNHLY and CDR2 is FYNNEI. The CDR3 runs 12 residues. Trimming removed 8 bases at V and 6 bases at J, with 13 bases between. CDR3 bases: TGTGCCAGCGCCCGCTACAGGGATGGCTACACCTTC. This codes for CASARYRDGYTF.